This TCR beta chain was retrieved from a study of yellow fever vaccine responses in identical twins (dated by TCRdb to between 2017 and 2018). As for the study more broadly: In the study, vaccine-responding T cell clones were precisely tracked in identical twins. Beyond this particular receptor, the publication reports: The authors reported that the T cell response to vaccination in identical twins appeared partly convergent and partly personalized.

Libraries were made using RT-PCR. Reads for this sample came from an Illumina HiSeq 2500. The public reads were quality trimmed at Q25 with fastp and then assembled into clones with MiXCR by TCRdb, keeping productive beta chains. Rows matching on CDR3 protein sequence are summarized as one entry with the most common DNA and genes. The sample includes about 19,000 distinct CDR3 sequences, with about two thirds observed a single time. The top ten hold roughly 2% of the sample. As to this clonotype: Its antigen is still unknown. One base away there is no much larger clone; base qualities are not given.

The sample consisted of T cells from blood (PBMCs), unsorted or a sorted subset (not recorded which), taken before or after yellow fever vaccination (not recorded which). The sequence was obtained from a woman aged 18-30 years who received the yellow fever vaccine. Donor details come from another sample of the same person, matched by shared clones.

CDR3 loop: CASILGEGVNNEQFF. The bases read TGTGCCAGCATCCTTGGGGAGGGAGTCAACAATGAGCAGTTCTTC. In this chain, TRBV12-3 or TRBV12-4 is recombined with TRBJ2-1; 7 middle bases align to TRBD2. The CDR3, from cysteine to phenylalanine, totals 15 residues. The only DNA kept is the CDR3, 45 bases in frame from the first base. V trim: 7 bases; J trim: 5 bases; unmatched bases: 11.